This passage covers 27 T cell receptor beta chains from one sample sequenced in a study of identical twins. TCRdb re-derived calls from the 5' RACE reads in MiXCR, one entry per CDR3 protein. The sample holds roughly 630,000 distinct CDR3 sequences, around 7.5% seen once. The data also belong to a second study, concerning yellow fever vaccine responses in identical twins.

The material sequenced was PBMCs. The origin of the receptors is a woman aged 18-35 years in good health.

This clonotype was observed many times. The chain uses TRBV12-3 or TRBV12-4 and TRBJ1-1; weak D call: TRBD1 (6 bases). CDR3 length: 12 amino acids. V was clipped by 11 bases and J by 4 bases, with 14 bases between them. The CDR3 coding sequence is TGTGCCGGCGGGGGCAGCGGCACTGAAGCTTTCTTT. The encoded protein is CAGGGSGTEAFF.

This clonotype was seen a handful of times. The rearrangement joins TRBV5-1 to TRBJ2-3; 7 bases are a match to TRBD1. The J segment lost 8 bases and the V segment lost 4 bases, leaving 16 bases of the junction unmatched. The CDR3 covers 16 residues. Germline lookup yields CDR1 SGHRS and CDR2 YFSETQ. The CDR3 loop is CASSLDLTGESGTQYF. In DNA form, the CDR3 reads TGCGCCAGCAGCCTTGACCTTACAGGGGAAAGTGGTACGCAGTATTTT.

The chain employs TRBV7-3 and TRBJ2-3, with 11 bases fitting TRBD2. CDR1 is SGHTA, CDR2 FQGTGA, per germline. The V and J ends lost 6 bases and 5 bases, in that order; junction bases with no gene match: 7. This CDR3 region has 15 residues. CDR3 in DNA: TGTGCCAGCAGGAGCCTCGGACTAGCGGGAGATACGCAGTATTTT. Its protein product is CASRSLGLAGDTQYF. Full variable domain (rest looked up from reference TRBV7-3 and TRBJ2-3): GAGVSQTPSNKVTEKGKYVELRCDPISGHTALYWYRQSLGQGPEFLIYFQGTGAADDSGLPNDRFFAVRPEGSVSTLKIQRTERGDSAVYLCASRSLGLAGDTQYFGPGTRLTVL.

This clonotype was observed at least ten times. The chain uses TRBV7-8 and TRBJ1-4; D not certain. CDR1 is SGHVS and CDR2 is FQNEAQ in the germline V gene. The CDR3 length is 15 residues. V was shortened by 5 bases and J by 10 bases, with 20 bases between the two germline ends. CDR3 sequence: CASSTRANLMGKLFF. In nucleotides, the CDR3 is TGTGCCAGCAGCACAAGGGCTAACCTGATGGGAAAACTGTTTTTT.

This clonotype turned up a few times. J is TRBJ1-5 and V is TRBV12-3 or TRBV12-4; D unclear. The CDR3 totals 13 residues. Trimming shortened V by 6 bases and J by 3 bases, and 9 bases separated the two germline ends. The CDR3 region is CASRDRPNQPQHF. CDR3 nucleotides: TGTGCCAGCAGGGACCGGCCCAATCAGCCCCAGCATTTT.

This chain's CDR3 is CASSSGGSNTGELFF. CDR3 bases: TGTGCCAGCAGTTCGGGGGGGAGCAACACCGGGGAGCTGTTTTTT. The J gene is TRBJ2-2, the V gene TRBV28; the match to TRBD2 covers 8 bases. Trimming cost V 4 bases and J 2 bases; bases outside gene matches: 3. Germline CDR1 and CDR2: MDHEN and SYDVKM. The CDR3 extends over 15 amino acids.

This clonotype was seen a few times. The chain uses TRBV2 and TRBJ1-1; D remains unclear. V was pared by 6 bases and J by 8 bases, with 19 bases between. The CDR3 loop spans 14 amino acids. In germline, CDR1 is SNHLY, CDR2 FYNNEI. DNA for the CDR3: TGTGCCAGCAGCCTTAATCAAGATCGATCGGAAGCTTTCTTT. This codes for CASSLNQDRSEAFF.

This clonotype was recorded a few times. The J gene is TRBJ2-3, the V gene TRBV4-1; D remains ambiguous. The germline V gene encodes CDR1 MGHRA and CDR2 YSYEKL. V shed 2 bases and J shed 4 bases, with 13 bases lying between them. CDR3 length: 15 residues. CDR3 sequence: CASSQIFGFPDTQYF. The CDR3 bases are TGCGCCAGCAGCCAAATCTTCGGCTTCCCAGATACGCAGTATTTT.

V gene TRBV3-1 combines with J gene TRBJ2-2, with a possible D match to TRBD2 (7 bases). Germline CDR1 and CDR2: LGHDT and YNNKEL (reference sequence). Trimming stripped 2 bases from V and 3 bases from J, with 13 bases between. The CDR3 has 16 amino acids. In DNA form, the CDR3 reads TGTGCCAGCAGCCAATTCCGAGGGGGGGACACCGGGGAGCTGTTTTTT. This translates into CASSQFRGGDTGELFF.

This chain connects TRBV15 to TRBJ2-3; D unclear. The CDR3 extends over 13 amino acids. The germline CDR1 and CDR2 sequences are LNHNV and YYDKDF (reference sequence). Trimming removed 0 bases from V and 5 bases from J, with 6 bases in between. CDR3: CATSRDGRDTQYF. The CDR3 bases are TGTGCCACCAGCAGAGATGGAAGAGATACGCAGTATTTT. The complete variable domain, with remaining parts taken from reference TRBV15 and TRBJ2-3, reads DAMVIQNPRYQVTQFGKPVTLSCSQTLNHNVMYWYQQKSSQAPKLLFHYYDKDFNNEADTPDNFQSRRPNTSFCFLDIRSPGLGDTAMYLCATSRDGRDTQYFGPGTRLTVL.

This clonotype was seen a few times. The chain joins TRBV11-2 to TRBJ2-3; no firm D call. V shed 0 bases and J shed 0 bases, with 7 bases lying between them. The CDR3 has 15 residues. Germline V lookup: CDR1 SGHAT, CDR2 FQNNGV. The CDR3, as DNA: TGTGCCAGCAGCTTAGATCTGGGTAGCACAGATACGCAGTATTTT. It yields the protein CASSLDLGSTDTQYF.

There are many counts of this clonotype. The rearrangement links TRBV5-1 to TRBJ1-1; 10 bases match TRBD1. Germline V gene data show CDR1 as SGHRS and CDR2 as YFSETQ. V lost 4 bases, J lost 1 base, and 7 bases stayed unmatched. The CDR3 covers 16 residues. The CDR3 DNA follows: TGCGCCAGCAGCCAAGGGGACAGGGGCTGGAACACTGAAGCTTTCTTT. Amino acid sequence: CASSQGDRGWNTEAFF.

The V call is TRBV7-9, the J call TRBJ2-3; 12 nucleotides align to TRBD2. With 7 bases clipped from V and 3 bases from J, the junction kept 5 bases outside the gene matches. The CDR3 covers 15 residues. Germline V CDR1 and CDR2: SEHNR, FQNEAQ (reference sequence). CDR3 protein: CASTLGTSGTDTQYF. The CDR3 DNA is TGTGCCAGCACCCTGGGGACTAGCGGGACAGATACGCAGTATTTT. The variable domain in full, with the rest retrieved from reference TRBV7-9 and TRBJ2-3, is DTGVSQNPRHKITKRGQNVTFRCDPISEHNRLYWYRQTLGQGPEFLTYFQNEAQLEKSRLLSDRFSAERPKGSFSTLEIQRTEQGDSAMYLCASTLGTSGTDTQYFGPGTRLTVL.

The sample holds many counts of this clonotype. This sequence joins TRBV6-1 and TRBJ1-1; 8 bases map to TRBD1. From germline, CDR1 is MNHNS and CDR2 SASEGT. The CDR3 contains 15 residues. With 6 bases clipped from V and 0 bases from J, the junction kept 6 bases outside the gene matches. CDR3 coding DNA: TGTGCCAGCAGGAATGGACAGGGAATGAACACTGAAGCTTTCTTT. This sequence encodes CASRNGQGMNTEAFF.

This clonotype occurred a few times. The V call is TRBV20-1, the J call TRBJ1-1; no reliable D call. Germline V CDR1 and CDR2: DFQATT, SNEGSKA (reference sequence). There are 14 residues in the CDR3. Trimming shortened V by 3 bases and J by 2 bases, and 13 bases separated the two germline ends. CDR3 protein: CSASKSRSNTEAFF. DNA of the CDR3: TGCAGTGCTAGTAAGTCGAGATCCAACACTGAAGCTTTCTTT.

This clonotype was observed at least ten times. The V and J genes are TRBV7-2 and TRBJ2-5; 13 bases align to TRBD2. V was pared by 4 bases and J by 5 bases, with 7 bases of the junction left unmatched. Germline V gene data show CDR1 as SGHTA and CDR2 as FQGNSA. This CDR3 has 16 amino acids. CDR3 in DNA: TGTGCCAGCAGCTCATGGACTAGCGGGAGACTCGAGACCCAGTACTTC. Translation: CASSSWTSGRLETQYF.

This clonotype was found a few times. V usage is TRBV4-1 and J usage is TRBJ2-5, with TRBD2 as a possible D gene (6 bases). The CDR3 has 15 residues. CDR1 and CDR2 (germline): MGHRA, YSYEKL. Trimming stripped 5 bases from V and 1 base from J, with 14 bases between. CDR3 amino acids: CASSYRLVVQETQYF. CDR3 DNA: TGCGCCAGCAGCTACCGACTAGTCGTCCAAGAGACCCAGTACTTC.

In nucleotides, the CDR3 is TGTGCCAGCAGTTTAGGGACTAGCGCTTTTGAGCAGTTCTTC. This gives the protein CASSLGTSAFEQFF. The chain carries TRBV12-3 or TRBV12-4 and TRBJ2-1, with 9 bases that match TRBD2. CDR3 size: 14 residues. Trimming removed 1 base from V and 9 bases from J; junction bases left unmatched: 4.

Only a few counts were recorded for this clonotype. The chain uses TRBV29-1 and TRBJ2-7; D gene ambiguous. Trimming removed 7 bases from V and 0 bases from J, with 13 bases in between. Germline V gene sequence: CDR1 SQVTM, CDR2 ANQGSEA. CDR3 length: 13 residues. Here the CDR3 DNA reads TGCAGCGCAACAGACACGACCTCCTACGAGCAGTACTTC. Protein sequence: CSATDTTSYEQYF.

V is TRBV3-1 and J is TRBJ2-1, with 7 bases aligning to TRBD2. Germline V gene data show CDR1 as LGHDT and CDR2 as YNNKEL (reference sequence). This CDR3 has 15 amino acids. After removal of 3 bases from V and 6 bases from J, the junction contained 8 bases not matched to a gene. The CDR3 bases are TGTGCCAGCAGCCAGGGGACTATTTTAGGCAATGAGCAGTTCTTC. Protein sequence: CASSQGTILGNEQFF.

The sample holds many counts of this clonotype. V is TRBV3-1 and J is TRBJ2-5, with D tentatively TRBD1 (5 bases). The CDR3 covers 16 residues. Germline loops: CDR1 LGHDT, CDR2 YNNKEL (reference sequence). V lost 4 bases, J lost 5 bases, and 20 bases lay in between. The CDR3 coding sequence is TGTGCCAGCAGCCCCCAGTCGGTCTCAGGGTATGAGACCCAGTACTTC. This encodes CASSPQSVSGYETQYF.

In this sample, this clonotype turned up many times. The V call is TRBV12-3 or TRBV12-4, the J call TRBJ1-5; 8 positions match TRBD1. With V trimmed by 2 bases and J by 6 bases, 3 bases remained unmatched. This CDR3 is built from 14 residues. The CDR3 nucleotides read TGTGCCAGCAGTTTAAGCAGGGGGCCTCAGCCCCAGCATTTT. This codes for CASSLSRGPQPQHF.

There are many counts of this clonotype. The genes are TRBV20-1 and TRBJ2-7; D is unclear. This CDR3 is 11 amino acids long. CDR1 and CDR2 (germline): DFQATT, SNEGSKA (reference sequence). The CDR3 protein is CSAGDSYEQYV. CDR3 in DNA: TGCAGTGCTGGAGACTCCTACGAGCAGTACGTC.

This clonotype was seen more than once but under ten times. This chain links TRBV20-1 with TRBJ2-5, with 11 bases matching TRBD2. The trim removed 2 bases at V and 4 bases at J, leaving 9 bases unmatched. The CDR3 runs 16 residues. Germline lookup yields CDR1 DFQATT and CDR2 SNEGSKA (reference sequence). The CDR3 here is CSARPTSGGYGETQYF. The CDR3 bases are TGCAGTGCTAGACCTACTAGCGGGGGTTATGGAGAGACCCAGTACTTC.

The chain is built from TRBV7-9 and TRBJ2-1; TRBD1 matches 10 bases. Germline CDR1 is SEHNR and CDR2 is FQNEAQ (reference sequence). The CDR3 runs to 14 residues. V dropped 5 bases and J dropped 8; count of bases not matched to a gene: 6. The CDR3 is CASSAPGQGHEQFF. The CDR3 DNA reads TGTGCCAGCAGCGCGCCGGGACAGGGGCATGAGCAGTTCTTC. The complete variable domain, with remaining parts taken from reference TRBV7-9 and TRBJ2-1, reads DTGVSQNPRHKITKRGQNVTFRCDPISEHNRLYWYRQTLGQGPEFLTYFQNEAQLEKSRLLSDRFSAERPKGSFSTLEIQRTEQGDSAMYLCASSAPGQGHEQFFGPGTRLTVL.

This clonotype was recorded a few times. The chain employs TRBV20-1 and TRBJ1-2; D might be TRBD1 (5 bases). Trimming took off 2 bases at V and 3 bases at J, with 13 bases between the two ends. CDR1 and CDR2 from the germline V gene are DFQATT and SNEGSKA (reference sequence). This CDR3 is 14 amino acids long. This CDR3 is CSARPSGTYYGYTF. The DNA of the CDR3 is TGCAGTGCTAGACCCTCCGGGACTTACTATGGCTACACCTTC.

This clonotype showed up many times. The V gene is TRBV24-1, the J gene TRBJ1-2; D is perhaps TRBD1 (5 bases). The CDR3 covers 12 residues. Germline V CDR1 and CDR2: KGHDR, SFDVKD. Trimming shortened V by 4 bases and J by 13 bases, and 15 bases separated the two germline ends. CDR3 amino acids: CATSDPDSPSTF. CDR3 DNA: TGTGCCACCAGTGACCCTGACAGCCCAAGCACCTTC.